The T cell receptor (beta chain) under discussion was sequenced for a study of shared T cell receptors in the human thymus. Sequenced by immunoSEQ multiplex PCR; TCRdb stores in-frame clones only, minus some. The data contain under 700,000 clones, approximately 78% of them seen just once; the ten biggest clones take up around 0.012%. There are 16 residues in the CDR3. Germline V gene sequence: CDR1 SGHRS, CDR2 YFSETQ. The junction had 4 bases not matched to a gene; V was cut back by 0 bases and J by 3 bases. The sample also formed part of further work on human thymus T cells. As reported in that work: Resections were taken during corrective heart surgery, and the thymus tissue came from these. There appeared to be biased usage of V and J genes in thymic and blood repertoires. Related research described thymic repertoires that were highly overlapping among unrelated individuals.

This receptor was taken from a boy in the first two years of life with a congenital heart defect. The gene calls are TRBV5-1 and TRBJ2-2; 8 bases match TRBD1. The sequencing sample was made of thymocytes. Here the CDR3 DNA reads TGCGCCAGCAGCTTGGCAGGGGGCAGAGACACCGGGGAGCTGTTTTTT. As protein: CASSLAGGRDTGELFF.